Sequencing of this TCR beta chain was carried out in a study of shared clonotypes between healthy human individuals. Genomic DNA from each subset was divided evenly over several immunoSEQ plates. The method was immunoSEQ multiplex PCR; TCRdb's version includes in-frame clones alone and lacks a portion of them. This sample has more than 2 million clones, with approximately 92% found just once. In the naive CD8 group, cells lacked CD45RO and were positively selected for CCR7, so terminally differentiated effector memory CD45RA+ cells were left out. Study results and limitations: Clonotypes which were not shared had lower generation probabilities than clonotypes that all four donors shared. The low donor count limited represented genetic and exposure-history diversity. Though the depth was large, rarefaction showed that sorted-subset sequencing was incomplete.

In the case of this clone: Its antigen is currently unknown.

This receptor was obtained from a man in his late teens or twenties in good health. Some clones in this sample may be carry-over from other donors' samples. Specimen: naive CD8+ T cells from PBMCs.

The CDR3 here is CASSYAPRTLSSYEQYF. Here the CDR3 DNA reads TGTGCCAGCAGTTACGCCCCTCGGACTCTTAGCTCCTACGAGCAGTACTTC. The V gene is TRBV28, the J gene TRBJ2-7, with TRBD2 as a possible D gene (5 bases). The V gene lost 4 bases and the J gene lost 0 bases, with 19 bases spanning the gap. This CDR3 region has 17 residues. Germline loops: CDR1 MDHEN, CDR2 SYDVKM.